The clone carrying this TCR beta chain was counted once. Its specificity is unknown. V shed 1 base and J 2 bases; nucleotides not matched to a gene: 4. Germline V CDR1 and CDR2: SGHTA, FQGNSA. The CDR3 runs 16 residues. Unique molecular identifiers were incorporated when the TCRbeta library was constructed. Via MiXCR, TCRdb re-called the PCR reads, giving one row per CDR3 protein. The sample shows about 900,000 distinct CDR3 sequences, 25% to 35% of them seen only once. This specimen comes from a study of T-cell reconstitution after alpha-beta-depleted transplantation in children. Points from the study as a whole: T cells produced anew were the main source of T-cell counts and diversity one year after transplant.

The chain combines TRBV7-2 with TRBJ2-3; 9 positions match TRBD2. Sequenced here: PBMCs, mostly from graft donor cells, sampled 360 days after TCRalphabeta/CD19-depleted stem cell transplant. The TCR was taken from a boy under two years old who had a stem cell transplant for SCID, so the T cells may come from the graft donor. CDR3 amino acids: CASSLGGLAFTDTQYF. The CDR3 bases are TGTGCCAGCAGCTTAGGGGGACTAGCATTCACAGATACGCAGTATTTT.